These T cell receptor beta chains were read from a single sample in a study of identifying expanded T cells in peripheral blood. Libraries were prepared by immunoSEQ multiplex PCR; TCRdb keeps only in-frame clonotypes and omits some of them. The sample contains 80,000 to 90,000 clones, roughly 86% of which appear only once. Source material: blood. The receptors stem from a person aged 18 to 70 in good health. CDR3s include the opening cysteine and the closing phenylalanine or tryptophan. A D gene is named only where the DNA matches it firmly. The size of a clone is reported for some rows only, either as once, few or many, or as a class for expanded clones.

v_call	clone_size	j_call	d_call	cdr3_nt	cdr3_aa
TRBV5-1	-	TRBJ2-7	TRBD1	TGCGCCAGCACCGATGGACAGGGACGGTACTCCTACGAGCAGTACTTC	CASTDGQGRYSYEQYF
TRBV14	-	TRBJ2-7	-	TGTGCCAGCAGCTCCGTGTGGGGGGGGCACTACGAGCAGTACTTC	CASSSVWGGHYEQYF
TRBV11-3	-	TRBJ2-3	-	TGTGCCAGCAGCTCAATCAGTTCCACAGATACGCAGTATTTT	CASSSISSTDTQYF
TRBV6-5	-	TRBJ1-1	-	TGTGCCAGCACCCAGGGGCTCGGCACTGAAGCTTTCTTT	CASTQGLGTEAFF
TRBV10-3	once	TRBJ2-7	TRBD1	TGTGCCATCAGTGAGGTATTAGGGGGGACAGGCCGCTACGAGCAGTACTTC	CAISEVLGGTGRYEQYF
TRBV15	-	TRBJ2-3	TRBD2	TGTGCCACCAGCAGAGGGGGGAGCGGGGGCACAGATACGCAGTATTTT	CATSRGGSGGTDTQYF
TRBV11-2	few	TRBJ1-5	-	TGTGCCAGCAGCCCGCAGGGAGGGCAGAATCAGCCCCAGCATTTT	CASSPQGGQNQPQHF
TRBV19	-	TRBJ2-2	-	TGTGCCAGTAGTATGGGTGCCGGACATATCCAAAACACCGGGGAGCTGTTTTTT	CASSMGAGHIQNTGELFF
TRBV18	-	TRBJ1-3	TRBD1	TGTGCCAGCTCACCGGACAGGGCCCCCGGAAACACCATATATTTT	CASSPDRAPGNTIYF
TRBV5-6	-	TRBJ1-1	-	TGTGCCAGCAGCTTACAAGGGGACACTGAAGCTTTCTTT	CASSLQGDTEAFF
TRBV9	-	TRBJ2-5	-	TGTGCCAGCAGCGCAGGGGGGCTTCTAGAGACCCAGTACTTC	CASSAGGLLETQYF
TRBV13	-	TRBJ1-4	-	TGTGCCAGCAGCTTAGGGTGGCAGGGAAATGAAAAACTGTTTTTT	CASSLGWQGNEKLFF
TRBV7-9	-	TRBJ2-2	-	TGTGCCAGCAGTATTATCTGGACAGTTACTCCCGGGGAGCTGTTTTTT	CASSIIWTVTPGELFF
TRBV10-3	-	TRBJ1-2	-	TGTGCCATCAGCGGGGAAAACTATGGCTACACCTTC	CAISGENYGYTF
TRBV5-6	-	TRBJ1-1	-	TGTGCCAGCAGCTTGCCCATGGGGACTGAAGCTTTCTTT	CASSLPMGTEAFF
TRBV7-9	-	TRBJ1-1	-	TGTGCCAGCAGCTTAGGAGCATCTGAAGCTTTCTTT	CASSLGASEAFF
TRBV2	-	TRBJ1-6	-	TGTGCCAGCAATACGGACCTCGGGTCACCCCTCCACTTT	CASNTDLGSPLHF
TRBV19	-	TRBJ1-1	-	TGTGCCAGTAGTTTTCGCCAAACAGAGGGAGCTTTCTTT	CASSFRQTEGAFF
TRBV4-3	-	TRBJ1-1	-	TGCGCCAGCAGCCTAACAGGGATAGTCGTTACTGAAGCTTTCTTT	CASSLTGIVVTEAFF
TRBV5-4	-	TRBJ2-5	-	TGTGCCAGCAGCTTCGTGACTGGGGAGACCCAGTACTTC	CASSFVTGETQYF
TRBV2	-	TRBJ2-3	TRBD1	TGTGCCAGCAGTGAAAGTAAGGGGGCAAATACGCAGTATTTT	CASSESKGANTQYF
TRBV29-1	-	TRBJ1-1	-	TGCAGCGGGGGCGACACTGAAGCTTTCTTT	CSGGDTEAFF
TRBV5-1	-	TRBJ2-5	TRBD1	TGCGCCAGCAGCCTAGACAGGGAACAAGAGACCCAGTACTTC	CASSLDREQETQYF
TRBV2	-	TRBJ1-2	-	TGTGCCAGCATGAGCGCGGGTAACTATGGCTACACCTTC	CASMSAGNYGYTF
TRBV25-1	-	TRBJ1-2	-	TGTGCCAGCAGTGACCCCGGACACCGAGGAGTCAACTATGGCTACACCTTC	CASSDPGHRGVNYGYTF
TRBV19	-	TRBJ2-5	TRBD2	TGTGCCAGTAGCTCCTCGCGGACCAGCGGGGGAAGCCAGTACTTC	CASSSSRTSGGSQYF
TRBV6-6	few	TRBJ1-4	-	TGTGCCACCAGTGGACAGTTTTATGAAAAACTGTTTTTT	CATSGQFYEKLFF
TRBV25-1	few	TRBJ2-2	TRBD1	TGTGCCAGCAGTGATGTTCGAGAGGGGACAGGGTATGCCGGGGAGCTGTTTTTT	CASSDVREGTGYAGELFF
TRBV10-2	few	TRBJ2-7	-	TGCGCCAGCGGGGGCGGGCCCTACGAGCAGTACTTC	CASGGGPYEQYF
TRBV19	-	TRBJ1-5	-	TGTGCCAGTAGCGAAAGGGAGTTCCGGCCCCAGCATTTT	CASSEREFRPQHF
TRBV7-2	-	TRBJ2-5	-	TGTGCCAGCAGCTTAGGAGTCGGGGTGTGGGGTGAGACCCAGTACTTC	CASSLGVGVWGETQYF
TRBV7-2	-	TRBJ1-1	-	TGTGCCAGCAGCTCCTATCTGGACGAAGCTTTCTTT	CASSSYLDEAFF
TRBV5-1	-	TRBJ1-2	-	TGCGCCAGCAGCCTGGGTCACAACTATGGCTACACCTTC	CASSLGHNYGYTF
TRBV6-5	-	TRBJ2-5	TRBD2	TGTGCCAGCAGGCCACTAGCGGGGGGGAGAGAGACCCAGTACTTC	CASRPLAGGRETQYF
TRBV6-5	-	TRBJ1-1	-	TGTGCCAGCAGTTACTCGACACCCTACGCAGACACTGAAGCTTTCTTT	CASSYSTPYADTEAFF
TRBV2	once	TRBJ1-1	TRBD1	TGTGCCAGCAGTGAACTCAAGAGCGGGGACAGTGAAGCTTTCTTT	CASSELKSGDSEAFF
TRBV15	-	TRBJ1-5	-	TGTGCCACCAGCAGAGTAAAGGTCAGCAATCAGCCCCAGCATTTT	CATSRVKVSNQPQHF
TRBV14	-	TRBJ2-1	TRBD2	TGTGCCAGCAGCCAAGTGAGCGGGGGGGCCACTGAGCAGTTCTTC	CASSQVSGGATEQFF
TRBV9	-	TRBJ2-5	-	TGTGCCAGCAGTGCCGGAGGGCAGGGGAAAGAGACCCAGTACTTC	CASSAGGQGKETQYF
TRBV5-5	-	TRBJ1-2	-	TGTGCCAGCAGCCCACAACCCCTCGTCCCTCCGACGCGGGGGGATGGCTACACCTTC	CASSPQPLVPPTRGDGYTF
TRBV6-5	-	TRBJ1-1	-	TGTGCCAGCAGTTACGGCGCAGCGGGGGCCCGTGAAGCTTTCTTT	CASSYGAAGAREAFF
TRBV11-2	-	TRBJ1-6	-	TGTGCCAGCAGCTTAGTGGGGGTCTGGGACGAGAATTCACCCCTCCACTTT	CASSLVGVWDENSPLHF
TRBV11-3	-	TRBJ2-5	-	TGTGCCAGCAGCTTAGTCCAAGAGACCCAGTACTTC	CASSLVQETQYF
TRBV7-6	-	TRBJ1-1	-	TGTGCCAGCAGCTTATCGGGGGTTAACACTGAAGCTTTCTTT	CASSLSGVNTEAFF
TRBV5-1	-	TRBJ1-1	TRBD1	TGCGCCAGCAGCTTACGACCACAGGGGGACGCTGAAGCTTTCTTT	CASSLRPQGDAEAFF